The 18 T cell receptor beta chains presented below share a single source sample, sequenced in a study of blood T cell repertoires in COVID-19. The assay was immunoSEQ multiplex PCR, and TCRdb's table has in-frame clones only and misses some. The table shows some 490,000 clones, with 70% to 90% occurring only once. Material: PBMCs or T cells enriched from blood (not recorded which). The receptors stem from a woman aged 55-70 years who had recovered from COVID-19.

The rearrangement uses TRBV2 and TRBJ2-2, with 7 bases that match TRBD1. The germline gives CDR1 SNHLY, CDR2 FYNNEI. Trimming took 10 bases from V and 4 from J; bases not matched to a gene: 6. This CDR3 region has 13 residues. DNA for the CDR3: TGTGCCACCGAACAGGGGCGCACCGGGGAGCTGTTTTTT. Translation: CATEQGRTGELFF.

The rearrangement joins TRBV2 to TRBJ2-2, with a possible D match to TRBD1 (5 bases). V lost 7 bases to trimming and J lost 0 bases, with 15 bases between them. Germline CDR1 is SNHLY and CDR2 is FYNNEI. The CDR3 length is 16 residues. CDR3 nucleotide sequence: TGTGCCAGCAACATACAGGCCTTCGCGAACACCGGGGAGCTGTTTTTT. This translates into CASNIQAFANTGELFF.

The chain recombines TRBV13 with TRBJ2-6; 9 bases line up with TRBD1. CDR3 length: 18 amino acids. Germline CDR1 is PRHDT and CDR2 is FYEKMQ (reference sequence). Germline trimming cut 2 bases from V and 0 bases from J; bases unmatched to any gene: 5. This chain's CDR3 is CASSLTGTGPSGANVLTF. As DNA, the CDR3 is TGTGCCAGCAGCTTAACCGGGACAGGGCCCTCTGGGGCCAACGTCCTGACTTTC. Full variable domain (rest looked up from reference TRBV13 and TRBJ2-6): AAGVIQSPRHLIKEKRETATLKCYPIPRHDTVYWYQQGPGQDPQFLISFYEKMQSDKGSIPDRFSAQQFSDYHSELNMSSLELGDSALYFCASSLTGTGPSGANVLTFGAGSRLTVL.

The chain uses TRBV18 and TRBJ2-2, with TRBD1 identical over 9 bases. Germline values: CDR1 KGHSH, CDR2 LQKENI. J gave up 6 bases and V 0 bases, and 2 bases lay outside the gene matches. The CDR3 has 15 amino acids. The CDR3 coding sequence is TGTGCCAGCTCACCACCTACAGGGGGCCCCGGGGAGCTGTTTTTT. Protein: CASSPPTGGPGELFF.

A single count supports this clone. This sample also contains other DNA sequences that code for the same CDR3. This rearrangement joins TRBV11-2 to TRBJ2-7, with 10 bases matching TRBD1. The junction had 1 base not matched to a gene; V was cut back by 1 base and J by 4 bases. Germline-derived CDR1 and CDR2 are SGHAT and FQNNGV. This CDR3 spans 14 amino acids. The CDR3 loop is CASSLGTGGYEQYV. CDR3 coding DNA: TGTGCCAGCAGCTTAGGGACAGGGGGGTACGAGCAGTACGTC.

This chain uses TRBV5-1 with TRBJ2-1; 8 positions agree with TRBD2. Trimming at V came to 0 bases and at J to 0 bases, leaving 5 bases not matched to a gene. Per germline, CDR1 SGHRS and CDR2 YFSETQ. The CDR3 extends over 17 amino acids. CDR3: CASSLATSGLSYNEQFF. The CDR3 nucleotides are TGCGCCAGCAGCTTGGCTACTAGCGGCCTCTCCTACAATGAGCAGTTCTTC. The complete variable domain, with remaining parts taken from reference TRBV5-1 and TRBJ2-1, reads KAGVTQTPRYLIKTRGQQVTLSCSPISGHRSVSWYQQTPGQGLQFLFEYFSETQRNKGNFPGRFSGRQFSNSRSEMNVSTLELGDSALYLCASSLATSGLSYNEQFFGPGTRLTVL.

In this sample, this clone turned up once. V and J are TRBV6-2 or TRBV6-3 and TRBJ2-2; 10 nucleotides align to TRBD2. Germline CDR1 MNHEY, CDR2 SVGEGT. This CDR3 contains 19 residues. V lost 2 bases to trimming and J lost 0 bases; unmatched junction nucleotides: 9. The CDR3: CASSYRSLAGAPNTGELFF. As DNA, the CDR3 is TGTGCCAGCAGTTACCGGTCGCTAGCGGGGGCACCGAACACCGGGGAGCTGTTTTTT.

This chain uses TRBV14 with TRBJ2-3; TRBD2 matches 13 bases. CDR3 length equals 16 residues. J was trimmed by 3 bases and V by 6 bases; bases with no gene match: 6. Germline lookup yields CDR1 SGHDN and CDR2 FVKESK. The CDR3, as DNA: TGTGCCAGCAGTCCCGGACTAGCGGGAGATACAGATACGCAGTATTTT. Translation: CASSPGLAGDTDTQYF.

This chain links TRBV5-1 with TRBJ1-1; 7 bases match TRBD1. Trimming at V came to 0 bases and at J to 2 bases, leaving 4 bases not matched to a gene. The CDR3 is 15 amino acids. Germline CDR1 and CDR2: SGHRS and YFSETQ. The CDR3 sequence: CASSLVQGLNTEAFF. The DNA for the CDR3 is TGCGCCAGCAGCTTGGTACAGGGGCTAAACACTGAAGCTTTCTTT.

Comment on this clone: At one end, the junction sequence differs from germline, possibly due to a read error. The chain joins TRBV7-7 to TRBJ2-7, with a tentative D call TRBD1 (6 bases). Germline CDR1 is SSHAT and CDR2 is FNYEAQ (reference sequence). This CDR3 comprises 15 residues. Written as DNA, the CDR3 is TGTGCTAGCAGCTTCGTGACAGGCAGCTCCTACGAGCAGTACTTC. Translated, it gives CASSFVTGSSYEQYF.

This chain connects TRBV12-3 or TRBV12-4 to TRBJ2-5, with 7 bases aligning to TRBD1. This CDR3 has 13 amino acids. Germline trimming cut 3 bases from V and 6 bases from J; bases unmatched to any gene: 4. CDR3: CASSLQGDKTQYF. CDR3 sequence (DNA): TGTGCCAGCAGTTTGCAGGGGGACAAGACCCAGTACTTC.

The gene calls are TRBV2 and TRBJ1-6; D is ambiguous. The CDR3 extends over 15 amino acids. Trimming cost V 1 base and J 5 bases, with 9 bases left between them. Germline lookup yields CDR1 SNHLY and CDR2 FYNNEI. The CDR3: CASSEVRVNNSPLHF. In DNA form, the CDR3 reads TGTGCCAGCAGTGAAGTTCGGGTAAATAATTCACCCCTCCACTTT.

The CDR3 region has the DNA TGTGCCAGCAGACTAGGGCCATGGGGTGAAAAACTGTTTTTT. It encodes CASRLGPWGEKLFF. The chain is built from TRBV3-1 (or the pseudogene TRBV3-2) and TRBJ1-4; D call uncertain. The CDR3 runs 14 residues. Germline V CDR1 and CDR2: LGHDT, YNNKEL (reference sequence). V was cut by 6 bases and J by 7 bases, with 15 bases left in between.

This chain joins TRBV3-1 (or the pseudogene TRBV3-2) and TRBJ1-3; the D gene is possibly TRBD1 (5 bases). In germline, CDR1 is LGHDT, CDR2 YNNKEL (reference sequence). Trimming removed 0 bases from V and 2 bases from J, with 14 bases in between. There are 17 residues in the CDR3. CDR3 residues: CASSQDLRRGPGNTIYF. DNA for the CDR3: TGTGCCAGCAGCCAAGATCTCAGGAGGGGCCCTGGAAACACCATATATTTT.

The genes are TRBV2 and TRBJ1-3, with D maybe TRBD1 (5 bases). V gave up 5 bases and J gave up 0 bases, with 11 bases separating them. This CDR3 spans 15 amino acids. Germline V CDR1 and CDR2: SNHLY, FYNNEI. The CDR3 coding sequence is TGTGCCAGCAGTTCCCAGGGTGGCTCTGGAAACACCATATATTTT. Residues: CASSSQGGSGNTIYF.

This clone appeared a single time. This chain uses TRBV5-1 with TRBJ1-3, with unresolved D. Trimming pared 1 base from V and 1 base from J, leaving 3 bases between. The length of the CDR3 is 13 residues. Germline values: CDR1 SGHRS, CDR2 YFSETQ. The CDR3 region is CASSLQSGNTIYF. The CDR3 DNA sequence: TGCGCCAGCAGCTTGCAATCTGGAAACACCATATATTTT.

This sequence joins TRBV18 and TRBJ1-2; tentatively, D is TRBD1 (6 bases). V lost 4 bases and J lost 3, with 9 bases in between. The CDR3 is 13 residues long. Germline-derived CDR1 and CDR2 are KGHSH and LQKENI. CDR3 bases: TGTGCCAGCTCACAGGGGGAAGACTATGGCTACACCTTC. As protein: CASSQGEDYGYTF.

The J gene is TRBJ1-2, the V gene TRBV5-6; TRBD1 is a possible D gene (5 bases). Trimming pared 4 bases from V and 3 bases from J, leaving 16 bases between. Per the germline V gene, CDR1 is SGHDT and CDR2 is YYEEEE. CDR3 length: 15 amino acids. CDR3 nucleotides: TGTGCCAGCAGCCCCACGGACAACTCCTACTATGGCTACACCTTC. It yields the protein CASSPTDNSYYGYTF.